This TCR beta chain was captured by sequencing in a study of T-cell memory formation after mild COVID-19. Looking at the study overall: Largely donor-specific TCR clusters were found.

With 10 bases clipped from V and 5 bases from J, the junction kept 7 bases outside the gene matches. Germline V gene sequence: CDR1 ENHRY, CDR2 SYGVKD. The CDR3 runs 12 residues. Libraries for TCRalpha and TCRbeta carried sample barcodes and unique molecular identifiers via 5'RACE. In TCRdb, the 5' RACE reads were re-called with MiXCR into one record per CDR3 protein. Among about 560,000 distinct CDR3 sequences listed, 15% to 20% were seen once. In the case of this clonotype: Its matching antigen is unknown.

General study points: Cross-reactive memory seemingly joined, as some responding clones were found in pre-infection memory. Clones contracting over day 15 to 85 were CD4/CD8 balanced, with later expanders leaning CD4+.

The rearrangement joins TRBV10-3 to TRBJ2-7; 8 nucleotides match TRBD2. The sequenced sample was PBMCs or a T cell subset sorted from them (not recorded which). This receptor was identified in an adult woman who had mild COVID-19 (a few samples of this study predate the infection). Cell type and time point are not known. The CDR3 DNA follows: TGTGCCACCGGGACTAGTCTCCACGAGCAGTACTTC. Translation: CATGTSLHEQYF.